This T cell receptor (beta chain) comes out of a study of blood T cell repertoires in COVID-19. The count of this clone is one. Participants came from roughly 24 US areas, aged about 18 to 89 years. In germline, CDR1 is ENHRY, CDR2 SYGVKD. The V end lost 2 bases, the J end lost 0 bases, and 17 bases lay between the germline ends. The CDR3 extends over 18 amino acids. The protocol was immunoSEQ multiplex PCR, while the TCRdb copy is restricted to in-frame clones and leaves out a portion. Of about 300,000 clones in the sample, 85% to 90% were seen once. This TCR was recovered from a woman younger than 30 with acute COVID-19. Sample: PBMCs or T cells enriched from blood (not recorded which). The chain is built from TRBV10-3 and TRBJ2-1, with D tentatively TRBD2 (5 bases). The CDR3 protein is CAISELVAAGFSYNEQFF. CDR3 bases: TGTGCCATCAGTGAGCTGGTGGCGGCGGGCTTCTCCTACAATGAGCAGTTCTTC.